This TCR beta chain was recovered during a study of T-cell memory formation after mild COVID-19. The wider study: Largely donor-specific TCR clusters were found. Notes on the study in general: Most CD4+ clones that shrank were in CM and EM, while CD8+ ones turned up in EMRA.

CDR1 is SQVTM and CDR2 is ANQGSEA in the germline V gene. V shed 0 bases and J shed 7 bases, with 21 bases lying between them. The CDR3 sequence is 16 residues long. TCRdb ran MiXCR on the 5' RACE reads and lists one entry per CDR3 protein. The profile shows roughly 150,000 distinct CDR3 sequences, roughly 14% of them singletons. This clonotype was observed a few times. The antigen remains undetermined. The rearrangement joins TRBV29-1 to TRBJ2-5, with unresolved D. The sequence came from an adult woman who had mild COVID-19 (a few samples of this study predate the infection). Cell type and time point are not known. Sequenced material: PBMCs or a T cell subset sorted from them (not recorded which). The CDR3 nucleotides are TGCAGCGTTGAAGATGAGACCAAACCCGTGGGATGGACCCAGTACTTC. The encoded protein is CSVEDETKPVGWTQYF. Using reference TRBV29-1 and TRBJ2-5 for the parts outside the CDR3, the full variable domain is SAVISQKPSRDICQRGTSLTIQCQVDSQVTMMFWYRQQPGQSLTLIATANQGSEATYESGFVIDKFPISRPNLTFSTLTVSNMSPEDSSIYLCSVEDETKPVGWTQYFGPGTRLLVL.